This T cell receptor (beta chain) was sequenced for a study of Ad26.COV2.S vaccination and SARS-CoV-2 variants. Study information: The Ad26.COV2.S arm of the COV1001 trial was where the donor was placed. Study outcomes and limitations: Substantial response breadth was reportedly seen for spike-specific CD8+ and CD4+ T cells after vaccination.

CDR3 length: 13 residues. Trimming left V 6 bases short and J 0 bases short, with 3 bases between. Profiling relied on immunoSEQ multiplex PCR, and the TCRdb table lists in-frame clones only, not all of them. The table records more than 300,000 clones, more than 85% of them present only once. Of note for this clone: Its antigen is not identified.

Described treatment: some 20 received Ad26.COV2.S at low or high dose, single or two shots; about 5 received placebo; per-sample allocation not given. The samples date from day 63 after the first vaccine or placebo injection. The V and J genes are TRBV12-3 or TRBV12-4 and TRBJ2-6, with D unresolved. The clonotype comes from a person between 18 and 65 years old who received the Ad26.COV2.S COVID-19 vaccine or a placebo. This specimen was peripheral blood, taken in a trial of Ad26.COV2.S vaccine versus placebo. The CDR3 is CASSASGANVLTF. In DNA, the CDR3 is TGTGCCAGCAGCGCCTCTGGGGCCAACGTCCTGACTTTC.